The TCR beta chain under discussion was sequenced for a study of blood T cell repertoires in COVID-19. Whole-study context: COVID-19 samples, acute and convalescent, were from the United States, Italy and Spain. T cells, B-cell-depleted T cells, or PBMCs supplied cDNA or gDNA.

Per the original data handling: From reference gene primer amplification, estimates of nucleated cell counts were derived. Libraries were prepared by immunoSEQ multiplex PCR; TCRdb keeps only in-frame clonotypes and omits some of them. That table gives V, J and clone size, and the DNA gave D and trimming. The sample holds 200,000 or so clones; roughly 79% are singletons and the top ten take 6.5% to 7%. V shed 6 bases and J 2 bases; nucleotides not matched to a gene: 9. The CDR3 runs to 15 residues. The germline CDR1 and CDR2 sequences are LNHDA and SQIVND (reference sequence). This receptor was obtained from a human donor with acute or convalescent COVID-19. The donor label of this sample is uncertain. The gene calls are TRBV19 and TRBJ2-7; 8 bases align to TRBD1. Sequenced: peripheral blood. This CDR3 is CASRIRTGNTYEQYF. The DNA for the CDR3 is TGTGCCAGTAGGATCCGGACAGGGAATACCTACGAGCAGTACTTC.